Below, 30 T cell receptor beta chains from the same sample are listed, as sequenced in a study of cytomegalovirus exposure and HLA in healthy donors (dated by TCRdb to the late 2010s). Preparation of the library involved the immunoSEQ multiplex PCR assay. The multiplex PCR relied on a mix of 60 forward primers for TCR Vbeta segments and 13 reverse primers for TCR Jbeta segments. TCRdb mirrors the immuneACCESS table, restricted to in-frame sequences. Some clones are absent from its copies; in checked studies, under half trace to an unresolved V gene, and the reason for the others is unknown. A total of 150,000 to 200,000 clones appear in this sample, roughly 80% of them only once. The biggest ten clones account for about 4.8% of the sample. The sequenced sample consisted of PBMCs. The receptors here all came from a man aged 30-40 years in good health and CMV-seronegative.

This chain's CDR3 is CASSVDFAAETQYF. The CDR3 DNA reads TGTGCCAGCAGCGTGGACTTCGCTGCGGAGACCCAGTACTTC. The J gene is TRBJ2-5, the V gene TRBV9; TRBD2 is a possible D gene (5 bases). Trimming pared 2 bases from V and 5 bases from J, leaving 13 bases between. The CDR3 covers 14 residues. CDR1 is SGDLS, CDR2 YYNGEE, per germline.

The chain combines TRBV25-1 with TRBJ2-3; TRBD1 agrees at 7 bases. The V gene end was trimmed by 7 bases and the J gene end by 1 base; junction bases not matched to a gene: 8. This CDR3 has 15 residues. Per germline, CDR1 MGHDK and CDR2 SYGVNS. CDR3: CASNSTGLGTDTQYF. The CDR3 DNA reads TGTGCCAGCAATTCGACAGGGTTGGGCACAGATACGCAGTATTTT. Using reference TRBV25-1 and TRBJ2-3 for the parts outside the CDR3, the full variable domain is EADIYQTPRYLVIGTGKKITLECSQTMGHDKMYWYQQDPGMELHLIHYSYGVNSTEKGDLSSESTVSRIRTEHFPLTLESARPSHTSQYLCASNSTGLGTDTQYFGPGTRLTVL.

This clone showed up just once. The chain recombines TRBV28 with TRBJ2-2, with D tentatively TRBD2 (5 bases). Trimming left V 5 bases short and J 5 bases short, with 18 bases between. Germline lookup yields CDR1 MDHEN and CDR2 SYDVKM. This CDR3 is built from 16 residues. The CDR3 loop is CASSTEDLGETGELFF. DNA of the CDR3: TGTGCCAGCAGTACCGAGGACTTAGGAGAGACCGGGGAGCTGTTTTTT.

Only a few counts were recorded for this clone. A read error may produce the germline difference seen at one junction end. The V gene is TRBV6-5, the J gene TRBJ2-7; 12 positions agree with TRBD2. The V gene's germline CDR1 is MNHEY and CDR2 SVGAGI. The CDR3 runs 13 residues. The CDR3 DNA sequence: TGTGCCAGCAGTTACTCCGGACTAGCGGGACTCTCCTTC. This gives the protein CASSYSGLAGLSF.

A single count supports this clone. This chain uses TRBV15 with TRBJ1-1, with a tentative D call TRBD1 (6 bases). Germline values: CDR1 LNHNV, CDR2 YYDKDF (reference sequence). CDR3 length equals 15 residues. V was shortened by 5 bases and J by 4 bases, with 17 bases between the two germline ends. The CDR3 here is CATSRRGGAGTEAFF. Written as DNA, the CDR3 is TGTGCCACCAGCCGCCGGGGGGGCGCGGGCACTGAAGCTTTCTTT.

The chain combines TRBV5-6 with TRBJ1-5; D is perhaps TRBD1 (5 bases). Trimming pared 5 bases from V and 11 bases from J, leaving 20 bases between. The V gene's germline CDR1 is SGHDT and CDR2 YYEEEE. This CDR3 is 14 amino acids long. The CDR3 region is CASSSSDSLRAQHF. DNA for the CDR3: TGTGCCAGCAGTTCGTCCGACAGCCTAAGAGCCCAGCATTTT.

The V and J genes are TRBV7-3 and TRBJ2-7; possibly TRBD1 for D (5 bases). Germline V gene data show CDR1 as SGHTA and CDR2 as FQGTGA. This CDR3 is 14 amino acids long. The germline V and J ends were trimmed by 3 bases and 2 bases, with 11 bases remaining between them. CDR3 coding DNA: TGTGCCAGCAGCTTGGGGCAGCTCCCCTACGAGCAGTACTTC. Translation gives CASSLGQLPYEQYF. The full variable domain, in which reference TRBV7-3 and TRBJ2-7 provide the parts outside the CDR3, is GAGVSQTPSNKVTEKGKYVELRCDPISGHTALYWYRQSLGQGPEFLIYFQGTGAADDSGLPNDRFFAVRPEGSVSTLKIQRTERGDSAVYLCASSLGQLPYEQYFGPGTRLTVT.

The rearrangement joins TRBV19 to TRBJ2-7; 8 positions agree with TRBD2. The CDR3 totals 15 residues. Germline lookup yields CDR1 LNHDA and CDR2 SQIVND (reference sequence). V shed 3 bases and J 4 bases; nucleotides not matched to a gene: 8. CDR3 amino acids: CASSIGSGRRYEQYF. The CDR3 nucleotides read TGTGCCAGTAGTATCGGGAGCGGGAGACGGTACGAGCAGTACTTC.

V usage is TRBV7-2 and J usage is TRBJ1-6; 9 bases map to TRBD1. V shed 6 bases, J shed 9 bases, and the junction held 15 bases outside the gene matches. From germline, CDR1 is SGHTA and CDR2 FQGNSA. This CDR3 has 17 amino acids. The CDR3 loop reads CASRLRRDRVLVSPLHF. Here the CDR3 DNA reads TGTGCCAGCAGGCTCCGTCGGGACAGGGTTTTGGTTTCACCCCTCCACTTT.

This clone has just one count. This sequence joins TRBV18 and TRBJ2-1, with TRBD2 matching 9 bases. The CDR3 loop spans 16 amino acids. The V and J ends lost 6 bases and 4 bases, in that order; junction bases with no gene match: 10. The germline gives CDR1 KGHSH, CDR2 LQKENI. CDR3 protein: CASSTLAGKRYNEQFF. The CDR3 coding sequence is TGTGCCAGCTCCACTCTAGCGGGGAAGAGATACAATGAGCAGTTCTTC.

The chain is built from TRBV19 and TRBJ1-2; TRBD1 might be the D (5 bases). CDR1 and CDR2 (germline): LNHDA, SQIVND (reference sequence). Deletions cut 8 bases from V and 1 base from J, with 20 bases between. The CDR3 is 16 residues long. CDR3 nucleotide sequence: TGTGCCAGTCGTCTCTACGTGGGCAGGGATAACTATGGCTACACCTTC. This translates into CASRLYVGRDNYGYTF. The variable domain in full, completed from reference TRBV19 and TRBJ1-2, reads DGGITQSPKYLFRKEGQNVTLSCEQNLNHDAMYWYRQDPGQGLRLIYYSQIVNDFQKGDIAEGYSVSREKKESFPLTVTSAQKNPTAFYLCASRLYVGRDNYGYTFGSGTRLTVV.

The chain recombines TRBV28 with TRBJ2-5; 10 nucleotides match TRBD2. V gave up 8 bases and J gave up 1 base; unmatched junction bases: 4. This CDR3 is 14 amino acids long. Germline CDR1 and CDR2: MDHEN and SYDVKM. The CDR3 region is CASSSGGPQETQYF. The CDR3 DNA reads as TGTGCCAGCTCTAGCGGGGGCCCCCAAGAGACCCAGTACTTC. Combining the CDR3 with reference TRBV28 and TRBJ2-5 gives the whole variable domain DVKVTQSSRYLVKRTGEKVFLECVQDMDHENMFWYRQDPGLGLRLIYFSYDVKMKEKGDIPEGYSVSREKKERFSLILESASTNQTSMYLCASSSGGPQETQYFGPGTRLLVL.

The chain combines TRBV9 with TRBJ2-7, with 7 bases aligning to TRBD1. Losses at the gene ends were 1 base for V and 6 bases for J; bases not matched to a gene: 10. Germline assignment: CDR1 SGDLS and CDR2 YYNGEE. This CDR3 spans 15 amino acids. The CDR3 bases are TGTGCCAGCAGCGTACGACAGGGAGCTCTGAGCGAGCAGTACTTC. This gives the protein CASSVRQGALSEQYF.

This clone was seen a handful of times. This chain links TRBV4-3 with TRBJ1-3, with D unclear. The CDR3 totals 15 residues. Between the trimmed V and J ends, which lost 0 bases and 3 bases, there was a span of 9 bases. Germline V gene data show CDR1 as LGHNA and CDR2 as YSLEER. Here the CDR3 reads CASSQDGQVGNTIYF. For the CDR3, the DNA is TGCGCCAGCAGCCAAGATGGGCAGGTTGGAAACACCATATATTTT.

This clone was observed a handful of times. The rearrangement joins TRBV7-3 to TRBJ2-2; D may be TRBD1 (6 bases). Trimming took off 5 bases at V and 5 bases at J, with 15 bases between the two ends. CDR1 is SGHTA and CDR2 is FQGTGA in the germline V gene. This CDR3 is 15 amino acids long. The DNA of the CDR3 is TGTGCCAGCAGCCTACAGGGTGGGGGTACCGGGGAGCTGTTTTTT. It encodes CASSLQGGGTGELFF. The full variable domain, in which reference TRBV7-3 and TRBJ2-2 provide the parts outside the CDR3, is GAGVSQTPSNKVTEKGKYVELRCDPISGHTALYWYRQSLGQGPEFLIYFQGTGAADDSGLPNDRFFAVRPEGSVSTLKIQRTERGDSAVYLCASSLQGGGTGELFFGEGSRLTVL.

The genes are TRBV6-5 and TRBJ2-1, with a tentative D call TRBD2 (6 bases). Germline CDR1 MNHEY, CDR2 SVGAGI. Trimming cost V 4 bases and J 2 bases, with 9 bases left between them. This CDR3 is built from 14 residues. CDR3 in amino acids: CASSSLAAYNEQFF. DNA for the CDR3: TGTGCCAGCAGTTCATTAGCGGCCTACAATGAGCAGTTCTTC.

The V and J genes are TRBV12-5 and TRBJ2-5; D is perhaps TRBD2 (6 bases). This CDR3 region has 17 residues. V lost 0 bases, J lost 4 bases, and 18 bases lay in between. Germline V CDR1 and CDR2: LGHNT, FRNRAP. CDR3 sequence: CASGLVSTGDRGETQYF. Written as DNA, the CDR3 is TGTGCTAGTGGTTTGGTATCGACGGGAGATCGGGGAGAGACCCAGTACTTC.

This sequence joins TRBV29-1 and TRBJ1-4; TRBD1 might be the D (5 bases). Germline CDR1 reads SQVTM; CDR2 reads ANQGSEA. V lost 6 bases and J 0 bases, leaving 11 bases between the germline ends. CDR3 length equals 14 residues. CDR3 in DNA: TGCAGCGTCGAGACAGATTCAACTAATGAAAAACTGTTTTTT. This sequence encodes CSVETDSTNEKLFF.

The genes are TRBV25-1 and TRBJ2-3; D is ambiguous. Trimming shortened V by 3 bases and J by 1 base, and 8 bases separated the two germline ends. CDR1 is MGHDK and CDR2 is SYGVNS in the germline V gene. The CDR3 totals 14 residues. The CDR3 sequence is CASSDLTGTDTQYF. The CDR3 DNA reads TGTGCCAGCAGTGATCTTACTGGCACAGATACGCAGTATTTT.

This rearrangement joins TRBV13 to TRBJ1-4; 9 bases align to TRBD1. CDR1 and CDR2 (germline): PRHDT, FYEKMQ (reference sequence). CDR3 length equals 18 residues. J gave up 3 bases and V 5 bases, and 13 bases lay outside the gene matches. The CDR3 DNA follows: TGTGCCAGCAGCGTGGCCGGGACAGGGTCGAAGGCTAATGAAAAACTGTTTTTT. The encoded protein is CASSVAGTGSKANEKLFF.

The rearrangement joins TRBV7-2 to TRBJ1-1, with D hard to call. Germline CDR1 is SGHTA and CDR2 is FQGNSA. The CDR3 consists of 14 residues. Trimming left V 2 bases short and J 10 bases short, with 17 bases between. The CDR3 DNA reads as TGTGCCAGCAGCTTAAGGAGACCGAGGGAGGGAGCTTTCTTT. Translated, it gives CASSLRRPREGAFF. Filled out from reference TRBV7-2 and TRBJ1-1, the complete variable domain reads GAGVSQSPSNKVTEKGKDVELRCDPISGHTALYWYRQSLGQGLEFLIYFQGNSAPDKSGLPSDRFSAERTGGSVSTLTIQRTQQEDSAVYLCASSLRRPREGAFFGQGTRLTVV.

The sample holds one count of this clone. The CDR3 does not close with the conserved phenylalanine or tryptophan, likely indicating a read error. The chain couples TRBV28 to TRBJ2-7, with TRBD1 matching over 7 bases. The CDR3 loop spans 14 amino acids. The ends lost 5 bases at V and 0 bases at J; junction bases unmatched: 4. From germline, CDR1 is MDHEN and CDR2 SYDVKM. The CDR3 is CASSVDRSSYEQYS. In nucleotides, the CDR3 is TGTGCCAGCAGTGTGGACAGGAGCTCCTACGAGCAGTACTCC.

The J gene is TRBJ1-5, the V gene TRBV27; D perhaps matches TRBD1 (6 bases). Trimming removed 6 bases at V and 7 bases at J, with 10 bases between. The germline gives CDR1 MNHEY, CDR2 SMNVEV (reference sequence). The CDR3 sequence is 12 residues long. The CDR3 DNA reads TGTGCCAGCAGACAGGGCGAGCAGCCCCAGCATTTT. This translates into CASRQGEQPQHF.

This chain uses TRBV28 with TRBJ2-7, with TRBD1 as a possible D gene (6 bases). CDR1 is MDHEN, CDR2 SYDVKM, per germline. The CDR3 has 16 residues. Trimming left V 6 bases short and J 0 bases short, with 18 bases between. CDR3 residues: CASRSTGTLSSYEQYF. CDR3 sequence (DNA): TGTGCCAGCAGATCCACCGGGACACTAAGCTCCTACGAGCAGTACTTC.

The chain joins TRBV5-1 to TRBJ2-1; a possible D gene is TRBD1 (5 bases). CDR1 SGHRS and CDR2 YFSETQ come from the germline V gene. This CDR3 is built from 14 residues. V lost 7 bases, J lost 0 bases, and 11 bases lay in between. CDR3 amino acids: CASAQGDSYNEQFF. In DNA, the CDR3 is TGCGCCAGCGCCCAGGGCGACTCCTACAATGAGCAGTTCTTC.

The chain has TRBV6-1 and TRBJ1-5, with a weak D call TRBD1 (5 bases). Deletions cut 1 base from V and 3 bases from J, with 13 bases between. The CDR3 length is 16 residues. Germline CDR1 MNHNS, CDR2 SASEGT. The CDR3 bases are TGTGCCAGCAGTGAAGACAGTTGGGGGGTCAATCAGCCCCAGCATTTT. Translating it yields CASSEDSWGVNQPQHF.

This sequence joins TRBV19 and TRBJ2-1; 11 nucleotides align to TRBD2. Germline CDR1 is LNHDA and CDR2 is SQIVND (reference sequence). The V and J ends lost 1 base and 3 bases, in that order; junction bases with no gene match: 5. The length of the CDR3 is 17 residues. CDR3 loop: CASSIGGLAENYNEQFF. The CDR3 DNA sequence: TGTGCCAGTAGTATAGGGGGACTAGCGGAAAACTACAATGAGCAGTTCTTC.

This clone was detected once. This chain joins TRBV6-5 and TRBJ2-7, with 7 positions matching TRBD2. The germline CDR1 and CDR2 sequences are MNHEY and SVGAGI. The ends lost 7 bases at V and 3 bases at J; junction bases unmatched: 6. The CDR3 loop spans 13 amino acids. CDR3 residues: CASNPSGVYEQYF. The CDR3, as DNA: TGTGCCAGCAATCCCAGCGGGGTCTACGAGCAGTACTTC.

This clone has only one observation. At the DNA level, this CDR3 is encoded by other sequences in the same sample as well. The V and J genes are TRBV6-6 and TRBJ1-2; D is ambiguous. V shed 2 bases and J shed 8 bases, with 15 bases lying between them. CDR3 length: 14 residues. Germline V CDR1 and CDR2: MNHNY, SVGAGI (reference sequence). CDR3: CASSYKGRGDGYTF. The DNA of the CDR3 is TGTGCCAGCAGTTACAAGGGCCGGGGAGACGGCTACACCTTC.

This clone is a singleton in its sample. This rearrangement joins TRBV2 to TRBJ1-5, with 8 nucleotides matching TRBD1. Germline V CDR1 and CDR2: SNHLY, FYNNEI. This CDR3 has 15 residues. V dropped 4 bases and J dropped 6; count of bases not matched to a gene: 8. The CDR3 coding sequence is TGTGCCAGCAGTGCATCAGGGGGCGGGAGTCAGCCCCAGCATTTT. Translation gives CASSASGGGSQPQHF.